The 18 T cell receptor beta chains listed next were all sequenced from one sample in a study of blood T cell repertoires in COVID-19. The table came from immunoSEQ multiplex PCR; TCRdb's copy has only in-frame clones and leaves some out. The table records 150,000 to 200,000 clones, roughly 79% of them present only once. Sample: peripheral blood. The source is a woman aged 40 to 50 with COVID-19, enrolled during active disease.

This chain connects TRBV30 to TRBJ2-2; D remains ambiguous. Germline values: CDR1 GTSNPN, CDR2 SVGIG (reference sequence). The CDR3 consists of 13 residues. Trimming took off 2 bases at V and 0 bases at J, with 4 bases between the two ends. The CDR3 is CAWSTANTGELFF. The CDR3 nucleotides are TGTGCCTGGAGTACAGCGAACACCGGGGAGCTGTTTTTT.

V usage is TRBV2 and J usage is TRBJ2-3; D may be TRBD2 (7 bases). Per the germline V gene, CDR1 is SNHLY and CDR2 is FYNNEI. The length of the CDR3 is 18 residues. The V end was cut by 3 bases, the J end by 0 bases, with 19 bases between. The CDR3 nucleotides read TGTGCCAGCAGTGAGGGGTTAGGGGGGGCACTCAGCACAGATACGCAGTATTTT. It yields the protein CASSEGLGGALSTDTQYF.

The chain joins TRBV5-6 to TRBJ2-7, with a tentative D call TRBD2 (5 bases). The CDR3 totals 13 residues. Germline V gene data show CDR1 as SGHDT and CDR2 as YYEEEE. The V and J ends lost 2 bases and 5 bases respectively, with 11 bases between them. The CDR3 DNA is TGTGCCAGCAGCTTTATGGACTGGAACGAGCAGTACTTC. It is translated as CASSFMDWNEQYF.

This clone has just a few counts. The chain is built from TRBV5-1 and TRBJ2-1, with 9 positions matching TRBD2. J lost 3 bases, V lost 4 bases, and 8 bases had no gene match. Germline CDR1 SGHRS, CDR2 YFSETQ. The CDR3 contains 16 residues. Here the CDR3 DNA reads TGCGCCAGCAGCCCGTCGACTAGCGGACTCTACAATGAGCAGTTCTTC. Translation: CASSPSTSGLYNEQFF.

J is TRBJ2-1 and V is TRBV7-3, with D possibly matching TRBD2 (5 bases). The CDR3 length is 12 residues. Deletions cut 2 bases from V and 9 bases from J, with 8 bases between. CDR1 is SGHTA and CDR2 is FQGTGA in the germline V gene. CDR3 sequence (DNA): TGTGCCAGCAGCTTACGGGGTGGTGAGCAGTTCTTC. It specifies CASSLRGGEQFF.

The chain joins TRBV9 to TRBJ2-1; D is undetermined. Trimming pared 3 bases from V and 6 bases from J, leaving 4 bases between. CDR3 size: 11 residues. CDR1 is SGDLS, CDR2 YYNGEE, per germline. The CDR3 DNA reads as TGTGCCAGCAGCGCCGGCAATGAGCAGTTCTTC. Protein: CASSAGNEQFF.

A note on this clone: Other DNA sequences in this sample translate to the same CDR3. The rearrangement uses TRBV6-5 and TRBJ1-2, with 7 bases lining up with TRBD1. Germline trimming cut 5 bases from V and 2 bases from J; bases unmatched to any gene: 2. The CDR3 covers 13 residues. CDR1 MNHEY and CDR2 SVGAGI come from the germline V gene. The CDR3 loop is CASSPTGNYGYTF. The CDR3 nucleotides read TGTGCCAGCAGTCCGACAGGGAACTATGGCTACACCTTC.

This clone was seen a handful of times. V and J are TRBV6-1 and TRBJ1-2; 9 positions agree with TRBD1. V gave up 4 bases and J gave up 8 bases; unmatched junction bases: 14. Germline assignment: CDR1 MNHNS and CDR2 SASEGT. This CDR3 contains 16 residues. The CDR3 sequence is CASSGTSDRGGQGYTF. CDR3 nucleotides: TGTGCCAGCAGTGGAACGTCGGACAGGGGCGGGCAAGGCTACACCTTC.

This rearrangement joins TRBV19 to TRBJ2-3; 8 nucleotides agree with TRBD2. Germline V CDR1 and CDR2: LNHDA, SQIVND (reference sequence). The CDR3 covers 17 residues. After removal of 5 bases from V and 1 base from J, the junction contained 11 bases not matched to a gene. CDR3 nucleotide sequence: TGTGCCAGTAGTCCCCCGGGTTTAGCGGGACGCACAGATACGCAGTATTTT. This translates into CASSPPGLAGRTDTQYF. Filled out from reference TRBV19 and TRBJ2-3, the complete variable domain reads DGGITQSPKYLFRKEGQNVTLSCEQNLNHDAMYWYRQDPGQGLRLIYYSQIVNDFQKGDIAEGYSVSREKKESFPLTVTSAQKNPTAFYLCASSPPGLAGRTDTQYFGPGTRLTVL.

The rearrangement links TRBV5-1 to TRBJ1-5, with a possible D match to TRBD1 (5 bases). Per the germline V gene, CDR1 is SGHRS and CDR2 is YFSETQ. The CDR3 spans 15 residues. V lost 4 bases and J 4 bases, leaving 15 bases between the germline ends. CDR3 DNA sequence: TGCGCCAGCAGCCGGTCCCCGGGGGGGAATCAGCCCCAGCATTTT. Translated, it gives CASSRSPGGNQPQHF.

This chain connects TRBV9 to TRBJ2-5; the D gene is possibly TRBD1 (6 bases). The length of the CDR3 is 15 residues. Trimming stripped 7 bases from V and 3 bases from J, with 19 bases between. CDR1 SGDLS and CDR2 YYNGEE come from the germline V gene. The CDR3 is CASPSSPPGEETQYF. DNA of the CDR3: TGTGCCAGCCCCAGCTCTCCCCCAGGGGAAGAGACCCAGTACTTC.

The chain recombines TRBV7-8 with TRBJ2-3, with 10 bases lining up with TRBD2. V lost 1 base and J lost 1; bases outside the gene matches: 2. CDR3 size: 16 residues. Germline CDR1 reads SGHVS; CDR2 reads FQNEAQ. The CDR3 loop is CASSLDGTSGTDTQYF. The CDR3 DNA sequence: TGTGCCAGCAGCTTAGATGGGACTAGCGGCACAGATACGCAGTATTTT.

The chain couples TRBV30 to TRBJ2-5, with 9 positions matching TRBD1. CDR3 length: 15 residues. Trimming cost V 5 bases and J 5 bases; bases outside gene matches: 12. Looked up from germline, CDR1 is GTSNPN and CDR2 is SVGIG (reference sequence). The CDR3 nucleotides read TGTGCCTGGCACCGGGACAGGGTTCTTTCGGAGACCCAGTACTTC. It is translated as CAWHRDRVLSETQYF.

The chain carries TRBV30 and TRBJ2-7, with 10 bases that match TRBD1. The V gene's germline CDR1 is GTSNPN and CDR2 SVGIG (reference sequence). V dropped 4 bases and J dropped 0; count of bases not matched to a gene: 9. CDR3 size: 16 residues. The CDR3 nucleotides read TGTGCCTGGACCAACCGGGACAGGGGTCCCTCCTACGAGCAGTACTTC. Encoded protein: CAWTNRDRGPSYEQYF. Looking up the rest from reference TRBV30 and TRBJ2-7 gives the full variable domain: SQTIHQWPATLVQPVGSPLSLECTVEGTSNPNLYWYRQAAGRGLQLLFYSVGIGQISSEVPQNLSASRPQDRQFILSSKKLLLSDSGFYLCAWTNRDRGPSYEQYFGPGTRLTVT.

This clone was picked up one time. The chain uses TRBV4-1 and TRBJ2-6; 8 nucleotides agree with TRBD2. Germline V lookup: CDR1 MGHRA, CDR2 YSYEKL. The CDR3 runs 18 residues. V was clipped by 0 bases and J by 2 bases; unmatched bases: 6. CDR3 coding DNA: TGCGCCAGCAGCCAAGATGGTAGCGGGACTGCTGGGGCCAACGTCCTGACTTTC. Translated, it gives CASSQDGSGTAGANVLTF.

The rearrangement links TRBV7-9 to TRBJ2-1; possibly TRBD2 for D (5 bases). V was cut by 5 bases and J by 0 bases, with 14 bases left in between. The CDR3 loop spans 16 amino acids. CDR1 and CDR2 from the germline V gene are SEHNR and FQNEAQ (reference sequence). The CDR3 sequence: CASSPQTTNSYNEQFF. As DNA, the CDR3 is TGTGCCAGCAGCCCACAGACTACCAACTCCTACAATGAGCAGTTCTTC.

The chain uses TRBV7-6 and TRBJ2-3; no clear D. Looked up from germline, CDR1 is SGHVS and CDR2 is FNYEAQ. CDR3 length equals 15 residues. Trimming cost V 5 bases and J 2 bases, with 14 bases left between them. DNA for the CDR3: TGTGCCAGCAGCCCACAGAGTCCCCCCACAGATACGCAGTATTTT. Translating gives CASSPQSPPTDTQYF.

This chain connects TRBV19 to TRBJ1-1; 8 bases align to TRBD1. Germline trimming cut 5 bases from V and 2 bases from J; bases unmatched to any gene: 4. The CDR3 contains 14 residues. Germline loops: CDR1 LNHDA, CDR2 SQIVND (reference sequence). CDR3 coding DNA: TGTGCCAGTAGTCCTCAGGGGGCAAACACTGAAGCTTTCTTT. This sequence encodes CASSPQGANTEAFF.